These 26 T cell receptor beta chains were all obtained from the same sample, sequenced in a study of T-cell reconstitution after alpha-beta-depleted transplantation in children. For TCRbeta, the library was prepared with unique molecular identifiers. TCRdb recomputed calls from the PCR reads with MiXCR, one row per CDR3 protein. The sample lists about 290,000 distinct CDR3 sequences, about 9.5% occurring once. This material consisted of PBMCs, taken before TCRalphabeta/CD19-depleted stem cell transplant. Receptor source: a boy under two years old with acute myeloid leukemia, due to receive a stem cell transplant.

There are many counts of this clonotype. This chain joins TRBV6-5 and TRBJ1-4; the D is unclear. Germline CDR1 reads MNHEY; CDR2 reads SVGAGI. The CDR3 is 15 amino acids. Trimming cost V 4 bases and J 7 bases, with 16 bases left between them. The chain's CDR3 is CASSCYRGKGEKLFF. CDR3 DNA: TGTGCCAGCAGTTGTTACAGAGGGAAGGGTGAAAAACTGTTTTTT.

As concerns this clonotype: This may be a read error, as it is one base from a much larger clone. This chain joins TRBV10-3 and TRBJ2-5; the D gene could be TRBD1 or TRBD2 (5 bases each). Germline-derived CDR1 and CDR2 are ENHRY and SYGVKD. CDR3 size: 15 residues. CDR3 DNA sequence: TGTGCCGTCAGTGAGACAAACGGGGCGGAAGAGACCCAGTACTTC. Encoded protein: CAVSETNGAEETQYF.

This clonotype was detected many times. The J gene is TRBJ2-1, the V gene TRBV5-6; maybe TRBD2 (6 bases). The germline V and J ends were trimmed by 0 bases and 7 bases, with 20 bases remaining between them. This CDR3 contains 17 residues. Germline V gives CDR1 SGHDT, CDR2 YYEEEE. This CDR3 is CASSLASWAGNDNEQFF. CDR3 sequence (DNA): TGTGCCAGCAGCTTGGCCAGCTGGGCGGGAAATGATAATGAGCAGTTCTTC.

V usage is TRBV5-1 and J usage is TRBJ1-1; 8 positions match TRBD1. The V gene's germline CDR1 is SGHRS and CDR2 YFSETQ. V lost 3 bases and J lost 11; bases outside the gene matches: 15. The CDR3 runs 15 residues. Here the CDR3 reads CASSSDRGTGGKAFF. Here the CDR3 DNA reads TGCGCCAGCAGCTCCGACAGGGGTACGGGGGGGAAGGCTTTCTTT.

There are many counts of this clonotype. The chain has TRBV6-2 or TRBV6-3 and TRBJ1-5; D is undetermined. Trimming removed 3 bases from V and 4 bases from J, with 7 bases in between. The CDR3 has 13 residues. Germline values: CDR1 MNHEY, CDR2 SVGEGT. The CDR3 DNA sequence: TGTGCCAGCAGTTATTCTGAAAATCAGCCCCAGCATTTT. Its protein product is CASSYSENQPQHF.

This clonotype was counted ten times or more. J is TRBJ1-5 and V is TRBV20-1; perhaps TRBD1 as D (5 bases). V dropped 6 bases and J dropped 9 bases, with 18 bases sitting between them. Germline V gives CDR1 DFQATT, CDR2 SNEGSKA (reference sequence). The CDR3 runs 13 residues. In nucleotides, the CDR3 is TGCAGTGCCAGGGACCGGACTATGGGGCCCCAGCATTTT. This translates into CSARDRTMGPQHF.

This clonotype was detected ten times or more. CDR3 protein: CASSSYTEAFF. The CDR3 DNA follows: TGTGCCAGCAGTTCTTACACTGAAGCTTTCTTT. The rearrangement uses TRBV12-3 or TRBV12-4 and TRBJ1-1; D ambiguous. The CDR3 totals 11 residues. Deletions cut 4 bases from V and 3 bases from J, with 3 bases between.

In this sample, this clonotype turned up many times. The V gene is TRBV6-1, the J gene TRBJ1-5, with TRBD1 as a possible D gene (5 bases). Germline CDR1 and CDR2: MNHNS and SASEGT. The CDR3 covers 13 residues. Deletions cut 6 bases from V and 4 bases from J, with 10 bases between. This CDR3 is CASSWGRNQPQHF. CDR3 bases: TGTGCCAGCAGCTGGGGCAGGAATCAGCCCCAGCATTTT.

Concerning this clonotype itself: With a much larger clone just one base away, this may be a read error. V gene TRBV20-1 combines with J gene TRBJ2-7, with D possibly being TRBD2 (6 bases). The CDR3 contains 17 residues. CDR1 and CDR2 from the germline V gene are DFQATT and SNEGSKA (reference sequence). The V end was cut by 2 bases, the J end by 0 bases, with 20 bases between. CDR3: CSARPVEASVISYEQYF. The DNA for the CDR3 is TGCAGTGCTAGACCAGTAGAGGCTAGCGTGATCTCCTACGAGCAGTACTTC.

A few counts support this clonotype. This chain joins TRBV10-3 and TRBJ2-7; 9 bases align to TRBD1. The V gene's germline CDR1 is ENHRY and CDR2 SYGVKD. The CDR3 extends over 14 amino acids. J was trimmed by 2 bases and V by 6 bases; bases with no gene match: 5. CDR3 protein: CAISRTGETYEQYF. CDR3 nucleotide sequence: TGTGCCATCAGCCGGACAGGGGAGACCTACGAGCAGTACTTC.

The genes are TRBV28 and TRBJ1-2; no clear D gene. The CDR3 spans 14 residues. Germline-derived CDR1 and CDR2 are MDHEN and SYDVKM. Trimming left V 7 bases short and J 4 bases short, with 16 bases between. The CDR3 protein is CASTVGGGSYGYTF. DNA for the CDR3: TGTGCCAGCACCGTGGGCGGAGGGAGCTATGGCTACACCTTC.

There are many counts of this clonotype. V is TRBV25-1 and J is TRBJ2-3; weak D call: TRBD1 (6 bases). Germline-derived CDR1 and CDR2 are MGHDK and SYGVNS. This CDR3 has 16 amino acids. V gave up 6 bases and J gave up 2 bases, with 18 bases separating them. DNA for the CDR3: TGTGCCAGCAGGGGGGCTCACCGGGGTCCCACAGATACGCAGTATTTT. Translation: CASRGAHRGPTDTQYF.

The table lists this clonotype with many counts. The gene calls are TRBV4-1 and TRBJ2-5; 9 positions match TRBD2. The length of the CDR3 is 18 residues. The V and J ends lost 1 base and 3 bases, in that order; junction bases with no gene match: 12. Germline CDR1 and CDR2: MGHRA and YSYEKL. The CDR3 sequence: CASSQGAAGGGAKETQYF. The DNA for the CDR3 is TGCGCCAGCAGCCAAGGAGCGGCAGGCGGGGGGGCCAAAGAGACCCAGTACTTC.

The table lists this clonotype with many counts. The chain carries TRBV5-1 and TRBJ2-1; D gene ambiguous. V lost 4 bases and J 5 bases, leaving 7 bases between the germline ends. CDR1 and CDR2 from the germline V gene are SGHRS and YFSETQ. The CDR3 loop spans 12 amino acids. The CDR3 spells CASSPSDNEQFF. The CDR3, as DNA: TGCGCCAGCAGCCCGAGCGACAATGAGCAGTTCTTC. Drawing the rest from reference TRBV5-1 and TRBJ2-1, the complete variable domain is KAGVTQTPRYLIKTRGQQVTLSCSPISGHRSVSWYQQTPGQGLQFLFEYFSETQRNKGNFPGRFSGRQFSNSRSEMNVSTLELGDSALYLCASSPSDNEQFFGPGTRLTVL.

Many counts were recorded for this clonotype. This sequence joins TRBV5-1 and TRBJ2-7; perhaps TRBD2 as D (6 bases). Germline V gene lookup returns CDR1 SGHRS and CDR2 YFSETQ. V gave up 0 bases and J gave up 5 bases, with 15 bases separating them. The CDR3 covers 15 residues. The CDR3 here is CASSLEAGTGHEQYF. CDR3 nucleotides: TGCGCCAGCAGCTTGGAGGCGGGGACGGGGCACGAGCAGTACTTC.

This clonotype was seen at least ten times. The chain combines TRBV20-1 with TRBJ2-5; 9 nucleotides agree with TRBD2. Germline V gene lookup returns CDR1 DFQATT and CDR2 SNEGSKA (reference sequence). CDR3 length: 14 residues. Losses at the gene ends were 5 bases for V and 5 bases for J; bases not matched to a gene: 9. CDR3 sequence reads: CSAPLAGAGETQYF. The CDR3 DNA is TGCAGTGCTCCATTAGCGGGAGCGGGGGAGACCCAGTACTTC.

This clonotype has at least ten counts. The chain has TRBV12-3 or TRBV12-4 and TRBJ2-7; D unresolved. V dropped 5 bases and J dropped 8 bases, with 10 bases sitting between them. CDR3 length: 11 amino acids. The CDR3 loop reads CASSISGKQYF. CDR3 bases: TGTGCCAGCAGTATTAGTGGTAAGCAGTACTTC.

This clonotype was observed a few times. This chain uses TRBV28 with TRBJ1-2, with TRBD1 as a possible D gene (6 bases). The CDR3 consists of 17 residues. The germline V gene has CDR1 MDHEN and CDR2 SYDVKM. V was cut by 7 bases and J by 4 bases, with 25 bases left in between. CDR3 coding DNA: TGTGCCAGCACCTCCCTGGGGGGGGGGCCCTCCTTCTATGGCTACACCTTC. As protein: CASTSLGGGPSFYGYTF.

This chain links TRBV28 with TRBJ1-3; D is possibly TRBD1 (5 bases). The germline V and J ends were trimmed by 1 base and 5 bases, with 12 bases remaining between them. The CDR3 is 15 residues long. Per the germline V gene, CDR1 is MDHEN and CDR2 is SYDVKM. The CDR3 DNA reads as TGTGCCAGCAGTTTATCGGGGACTGGGAGAAACACCATATATTTT. It specifies CASSLSGTGRNTIYF.

A few counts support this clonotype. The chain uses TRBV27 and TRBJ2-1; TRBD1 agrees at 9 bases. CDR1 is MNHEY and CDR2 is SMNVEV in the germline V gene (reference sequence). The CDR3 totals 13 residues. Trimming cost V 8 bases and J 2 bases; bases outside gene matches: 1. CDR3 region: CASRDRAYNEQFF. The CDR3, as DNA: TGTGCCAGCCGGGACAGGGCCTACAATGAGCAGTTCTTC.

Note on this clonotype: At one boundary the junction diverges from the germline segment, which might be a read error. V gene TRBV20-1 combines with J gene TRBJ2-7, with 7 nucleotides matching TRBD2. The CDR3 is made up of 12 amino acids. Germline V gives CDR1 DFQATT, CDR2 SNEGSKA (reference sequence). In DNA form, the CDR3 reads TGCAGAGCTAGAGATCGGGAGGACGAGCAGTACTTC. Translation gives CRARDREDEQYF.

The J gene is TRBJ2-1, the V gene TRBV28; D is ambiguous. V was trimmed by 3 bases and J by 5 bases, leaving 20 bases between them. The CDR3 is 17 residues long. Germline V gene data show CDR1 as MDHEN and CDR2 as SYDVKM. Written as DNA, the CDR3 is TGTGCCAGCAGTTTTCCTTTACAGTCCGCCCGGCACAATGAGCAGTTCTTC. Encoded protein: CASSFPLQSARHNEQFF.

This clonotype was recorded many times. The chain combines TRBV29-1 with TRBJ1-2; D unclear. Germline loops: CDR1 SQVTM, CDR2 ANQGSEA. This CDR3 comprises 14 residues. V lost 7 bases and J 3 bases, leaving 18 bases between the germline ends. CDR3 sequence: CSAYNGGIHYGYTF. CDR3 DNA: TGCAGCGCCTACAACGGAGGGATCCACTATGGCTACACCTTC.

In regard to this clonotype: One end of the junction does not line up with germline, which may come from a read error. The rearrangement links TRBV6-4 to TRBJ1-5; a possible D gene is TRBD1 (5 bases). This CDR3 has 13 residues. The V gene's germline CDR1 is MRHNA and CDR2 SNTAGT. This CDR3 is CASTDRGHKPQHF. CDR3 DNA sequence: TGTGCCAGCACTGACAGAGGGCATAAGCCCCAGCATTTT.

This clonotype was observed many times. The CDR3, as DNA: TGTGCCAGCAGCTACAGAACCCAAGAGACCCAGTACTTC. It codes for CASSYRTQETQYF. V and J are TRBV28 and TRBJ2-5; no firm D call. The V gene's germline CDR1 is MDHEN and CDR2 SYDVKM. The CDR3 sequence is 13 residues long. V shed 6 bases and J shed 1 base, with 9 bases lying between them.

This clonotype was counted ten times or more. V gene TRBV6-5 combines with J gene TRBJ2-3, with 13 positions matching TRBD2. After removal of 6 bases from V and 0 bases from J, the junction contained 3 bases not matched to a gene. The CDR3 is made up of 16 amino acids. CDR1 is MNHEY, CDR2 SVGAGI, per germline. CDR3 DNA sequence: TGTGCCAGCAGCCAGACTAGCGGGAGGAGCACAGATACGCAGTATTTT. This codes for CASSQTSGRSTDTQYF.